The present T cell receptor (beta chain) was sequenced within a study of blood T cell repertoires in COVID-19. Study-wide context: Samples taken during acute and convalescent COVID-19 were collected in the United States, Italy and Spain. From T cells, B-cell-depleted T cells, or PBMCs came the material, which was cDNA or gDNA.

As handled by the study authors: How many nucleated cells were present was estimated from reference gene primer amplification. TCRdb's table, derived via immunoSEQ multiplex PCR, lists solely in-frame clones and lacks some. V, J and clone size were drawn from that table, and D and trimming were deduced from the DNA. The sample lists 25,000 to 40,000 clones, around 86% occurring once. There are a few counts of this clone. CDR1 and CDR2 from the germline V gene are SGHTA and FQGNSA. Trimming shortened V by 3 bases and J by 0 bases, and 12 bases separated the two germline ends. The CDR3 loop spans 16 amino acids.

This receptor was identified in a man in his sixties with active COVID-19. Specimen: peripheral blood. The chain recombines TRBV7-2 with TRBJ1-3; D remains unclear. The chain's CDR3 is CASSLLRRSSGNTIYF. CDR3 DNA: TGTGCCAGCAGCTTGCTGCGAAGGAGCTCTGGAAACACCATATATTTT.